These T cell receptor beta chains were read from a single sample in a study of OX40 agonist ivuxolimab in advanced cancers. Libraries were prepared by immunoSEQ multiplex PCR; TCRdb keeps only in-frame clonotypes and omits some of them. The data show about 100,000 clones, approximately 90% seen once. The sample was CD4+ or CD8+ T cells sorted from blood, taken in a trial of the OX40 agonist ivuxolimab. The source of these receptors is an adult with an advanced solid tumor such as melanoma, head and neck, liver or kidney cancer. Both conserved end residues are part of each CDR3. Each record gives: CDR3 DNA, CDR3 protein, D gene, clone size, V gene, J gene, CDR3 length. D genes are given only for firm matches. Clone size is given for some rows only: seen once, a few or many times, or a class if the clone is expanded.

CDR3nt: TGTGCCAGTAGTTCGGCCCCGGGGGCTGGTTACGAGCAGTACTTC; CDR3aa: CASSSAPGAGYEQYF; d_gene: NA; abundance: NA; v_gene: TRBV19; j_gene: TRBJ2-7; len: 15
CDR3nt: TGCAGCGTTGAGTCTAGCACAGATACGCAGTATTTT; CDR3aa: CSVESSTDTQYF; d_gene: NA; abundance: once; v_gene: TRBV29-1; j_gene: TRBJ2-3; len: 12
CDR3nt: TGTGCCAGCAAGGGGGAGGGGAACACTGAAGCTTTCTTT; CDR3aa: CASKGEGNTEAFF; d_gene: NA; abundance: NA; v_gene: TRBV2; j_gene: TRBJ1-1; len: 13
CDR3nt: TGCGCCAGCAGCTTGGATCGGCAGCCGAGCTCCTACAATGAGCAGTTCTTC; CDR3aa: CASSLDRQPSSYNEQFF; d_gene: NA; abundance: NA; v_gene: TRBV5-1; j_gene: TRBJ2-1; len: 17
CDR3nt: TGTGCCAGCAGTTCGAGGACAGCCAAGGCAGATACGCAGTATTTT; CDR3aa: CASSSRTAKADTQYF; d_gene: NA; abundance: NA; v_gene: TRBV2; j_gene: TRBJ2-3; len: 15
CDR3nt: TGTGCCAGTAGTATGGTTCTGAACACTGAAGCTTTCTTT; CDR3aa: CASSMVLNTEAFF; d_gene: NA; abundance: NA; v_gene: TRBV19; j_gene: TRBJ1-1; len: 13
CDR3nt: TGTGCCAGCAGGCGACAGGGCCCGGCGGCGAGGGAGCTGTTTTTT; CDR3aa: CASRRQGPAARELFF; d_gene: TRBD1; abundance: NA; v_gene: TRBV6-5; j_gene: TRBJ2-2; len: 15
CDR3nt: TGTGCCAGCAGTTACTCCCGTTTTGGGGGCTGGGAAAAACTGTTTTTT; CDR3aa: CASSYSRFGGWEKLFF; d_gene: NA; abundance: NA; v_gene: TRBV6-5; j_gene: TRBJ1-4; len: 16
CDR3nt: TGTGCCAGCAGTCTAAGCGGGAGCAGTAACAATGAGCAGTTCTTC; CDR3aa: CASSLSGSSNNEQFF; d_gene: TRBD2; abundance: NA; v_gene: TRBV6-6; j_gene: TRBJ2-1; len: 15
CDR3nt: TGCGCCAGCAGCTTGACACTCGGACAGGACGAGCAGTACTTC; CDR3aa: CASSLTLGQDEQYF; d_gene: TRBD1; abundance: NA; v_gene: TRBV5-1; j_gene: TRBJ2-7; len: 14
CDR3nt: TGTGCCAGTAGTATAAGTACAGGGCTGAATCAGCCCCAGCATTTT; CDR3aa: CASSISTGLNQPQHF; d_gene: NA; abundance: NA; v_gene: TRBV19; j_gene: TRBJ1-5; len: 15
CDR3nt: TGTGCCAGCAGCCAGTGGACTAATGAAAAACTGTTTTTT; CDR3aa: CASSQWTNEKLFF; d_gene: NA; abundance: NA; v_gene: TRBV11-2; j_gene: TRBJ1-4; len: 13
CDR3nt: TGTGCCAGCAGTCCCACGCTTACAGGGAAAAACATTCAGTACTTC; CDR3aa: CASSPTLTGKNIQYF; d_gene: NA; abundance: NA; v_gene: TRBV25-1; j_gene: TRBJ2-4; len: 15
CDR3nt: TGTGCCAGCAGCTCCGACCGGGTAACAGGTACATCTTGGGCTTTCTTT; CDR3aa: CASSSDRVTGTSWAFF; d_gene: NA; abundance: NA; v_gene: TRBV5-4; j_gene: TRBJ1-1; len: 16
CDR3nt: TGTGCCAGCTCACCCGATCTGAGTCAGGGCACTGAAGCTTTCTTT; CDR3aa: CASSPDLSQGTEAFF; d_gene: NA; abundance: NA; v_gene: TRBV18; j_gene: TRBJ1-1; len: 15
CDR3nt: TGCGCCAGCCAGGTTTTTTCGGGACAGGGGGCAAGAAACACCGGGGAGCTGTTTTTT; CDR3aa: CASQVFSGQGARNTGELFF; d_gene: TRBD1; abundance: few; v_gene: TRBV5-1; j_gene: TRBJ2-2; len: 19
CDR3nt: TGTGCCAGCAGTTTGGGACAGGGCAAGGCAGATACGCAGTATTTT; CDR3aa: CASSLGQGKADTQYF; d_gene: TRBD1; abundance: NA; v_gene: TRBV27; j_gene: TRBJ2-3; len: 15
CDR3nt: TGCGCCAGTGGAGCCGGGAACACCGGGGAGCTGTTTTTT; CDR3aa: CASGAGNTGELFF; d_gene: NA; abundance: NA; v_gene: TRBV5-1; j_gene: TRBJ2-2; len: 13
CDR3nt: TGTGCCAGCAGTCTATCGACAGAGTCCTATGGCTACACCTTC; CDR3aa: CASSLSTESYGYTF; d_gene: NA; abundance: NA; v_gene: TRBV27; j_gene: TRBJ1-2; len: 14
CDR3nt: TGTGCCAGCAGCGTAGGTCCCTTTTACGAGCAGTACTTC; CDR3aa: CASSVGPFYEQYF; d_gene: NA; abundance: once; v_gene: TRBV9; j_gene: TRBJ2-7; len: 13
CDR3nt: TGTGCCAGCTCACGAACCCGACCGCGGGGGAATGAGCAGTTCTTC; CDR3aa: CASSRTRPRGNEQFF; d_gene: TRBD2; abundance: NA; v_gene: TRBV18; j_gene: TRBJ2-1; len: 15
CDR3nt: TGCAGCGTCCGGACAGGGCTCCAAGAGACCCAGTACTTC; CDR3aa: CSVRTGLQETQYF; d_gene: TRBD1; abundance: NA; v_gene: TRBV29-1; j_gene: TRBJ2-5; len: 13